The 15 T cell receptor beta chains presented below share a single source sample, sequenced in a study of cytomegalovirus exposure and HLA in healthy donors. TCRdb's copy holds only in-frame clones and misses some; the assay was immunoSEQ multiplex PCR. The data contain over 200,000 clones, around 90% of them seen just once; the ten biggest clones take up roughly 2.8%. Sequencing used PBMCs. These receptor sequences come from a woman younger than 30 in good health and CMV-seronegative.

The chain recombines TRBV29-1 with TRBJ2-1; D gene uncertain. In germline, CDR1 is SQVTM, CDR2 ANQGSEA. Trimming shortened V by 2 bases and J by 4 bases, and 9 bases separated the two germline ends. The CDR3 has 13 residues. The CDR3 reads CSVERGPYNEQFF. Written as DNA, the CDR3 is TGCAGCGTTGAAAGAGGTCCTTACAATGAGCAGTTCTTC.

The chain carries TRBV11-2 and TRBJ1-4; the D gene is possibly TRBD1 (5 bases). Germline CDR1 reads SGHAT; CDR2 reads FQNNGV. V gave up 0 bases and J gave up 4 bases, with 12 bases separating them. The CDR3 covers 16 residues. CDR3 region: CASSLETATVNEKLFF. DNA of the CDR3: TGTGCCAGCAGCTTAGAAACGGCGACAGTTAATGAAAAACTGTTTTTT.

On this clone itself: Distinct nucleotide sequences in the sample also encode this CDR3. The chain couples TRBV28 to TRBJ1-4; TRBD1 agrees at 7 bases. With V trimmed by 7 bases and J by 4 bases, 6 bases remained unmatched. The germline V gene encodes CDR1 MDHEN and CDR2 SYDVKM. The CDR3 is 14 residues long. The CDR3 here is CASKHRGLNEKLFF. The DNA for the CDR3 is TGTGCCAGCAAGCACAGGGGCCTTAATGAAAAACTGTTTTTT.

The chain joins TRBV27 to TRBJ2-1; D ambiguous. CDR1 is MNHEY and CDR2 is SMNVEV in the germline V gene (reference sequence). V lost 3 bases, J lost 0 bases, and 6 bases lay in between. The CDR3 runs 14 residues. The CDR3 sequence is CASSLKSSYNEQFF. The CDR3 nucleotides read TGTGCCAGCAGTTTGAAGAGCTCCTACAATGAGCAGTTCTTC.

This sequence joins TRBV19 and TRBJ2-2; perhaps TRBD2 as D (5 bases). V lost 1 base to trimming and J lost 6 bases, with 9 bases between them. CDR1 and CDR2 (germline): LNHDA, SQIVND (reference sequence). The CDR3 has 14 residues. CDR3 sequence reads: CASSIAEGPGELFF. Here the CDR3 DNA reads TGTGCCAGTAGTATAGCCGAGGGCCCCGGGGAGCTGTTTTTT.

This sequence joins TRBV7-2 and TRBJ1-1; no clear D gene. CDR3 length equals 15 residues. Trimming pared 1 base from V and 3 bases from J, leaving 12 bases between. CDR1 is SGHTA and CDR2 is FQGNSA in the germline V gene. CDR3 protein: CASSLGLVRDTEAFF. In nucleotides, the CDR3 is TGTGCCAGCAGCTTAGGCCTAGTTCGGGACACTGAAGCTTTCTTT.

This clone was seen once. As DNA, the CDR3 is TGTGCCAGTGCCAAGGGGGCTACGGGGGGCTACACCTTC. It specifies CASAKGATGGYTF. This chain connects TRBV2 to TRBJ1-2, with TRBD1 matching over 7 bases. The CDR3 is 13 amino acids. The germline CDR1 and CDR2 sequences are SNHLY and FYNNEI. V shed 9 bases and J 8 bases; nucleotides not matched to a gene: 12.

V is TRBV11-2 and J is TRBJ1-3, with 7 positions matching TRBD1. J lost 1 base, V lost 3 bases, and 3 bases had no gene match. This CDR3 comprises 15 residues. In germline, CDR1 is SGHAT, CDR2 FQNNGV. The CDR3 reads CASSFPTGSGNTIYF. For the CDR3, the DNA is TGTGCCAGCAGCTTCCCGACAGGGTCTGGAAACACCATATATTTT.

This rearrangement joins TRBV11-2 to TRBJ1-2, with D hard to call. CDR1 is SGHAT, CDR2 FQNNGV, per germline. Trimming pared 1 base from V and 4 bases from J, leaving 10 bases between. The CDR3 covers 14 residues. CDR3 in amino acids: CASSLVDGSYGYTF. In nucleotides, the CDR3 is TGTGCCAGCAGCTTAGTCGATGGCTCCTATGGCTACACCTTC.

V is TRBV11-2 and J is TRBJ2-3; 10 bases map to TRBD1. Germline CDR1 is SGHAT and CDR2 is FQNNGV. With 5 bases clipped from V and 4 bases from J, the junction kept 9 bases outside the gene matches. This CDR3 comprises 16 residues. This CDR3 is CASSKTGGYEPDTQYF. CDR3 nucleotide sequence: TGTGCCAGCAGCAAGACAGGGGGCTACGAACCAGATACGCAGTATTTT.

The table lists this clone with a count of one. J is TRBJ2-7 and V is TRBV11-2; 12 bases line up with TRBD2. Germline CDR1 reads SGHAT; CDR2 reads FQNNGV. V gave up 5 bases and J gave up 4 bases; unmatched junction bases: 3. CDR3 length: 14 residues. Written as DNA, the CDR3 is TGTGCCAGCAGCCTGACTAGCGGGAGATACGAGCAGTACTTC. Residues: CASSLTSGRYEQYF.

The chain joins TRBV6-5 to TRBJ1-1; D is possibly TRBD1 (6 bases). This CDR3 region has 15 residues. V dropped 2 bases and J dropped 5 bases, with 15 bases sitting between them. Germline CDR1 MNHEY, CDR2 SVGAGI. In DNA, the CDR3 is TGTGCCAGCAGTTACGCTTCACAGGGAAGAACTGAAGCTTTCTTT. Translation: CASSYASQGRTEAFF.

This clone was observed a single time. This chain uses TRBV27 with TRBJ1-1; D not resolved. Germline loops: CDR1 MNHEY, CDR2 SMNVEV (reference sequence). Between the trimmed V and J ends, which lost 3 bases and 4 bases, there was a span of 12 bases. This CDR3 has 14 amino acids. CDR3 sequence reads: CASSLNGPRTEAFF. CDR3 coding DNA: TGTGCCAGCAGTTTGAACGGTCCCCGCACTGAAGCTTTCTTT.

This clone was seen a single time. This rearrangement joins TRBV6-6 to TRBJ1-1; 7 bases are shared with TRBD1. The V gene end was trimmed by 8 bases and the J gene end by 0 bases; junction bases not matched to a gene: 6. Germline V lookup: CDR1 MNHNY, CDR2 SVGAGI (reference sequence). The CDR3 is 14 amino acids. DNA of the CDR3: TGTGCCAGCGGACCGGGACAGATGAACACTGAAGCTTTCTTT. Encoded protein: CASGPGQMNTEAFF.

The chain joins TRBV28 to TRBJ2-2; the match to TRBD1 covers 7 bases. Germline V gene data show CDR1 as MDHEN and CDR2 as SYDVKM. V lost 3 bases and J lost 1; bases outside the gene matches: 2. The CDR3 sequence is 15 residues long. The CDR3 DNA follows: TGTGCCAGCAGTTTTAGGGACAGGAACACCGGGGAGCTGTTTTTT. This gives the protein CASSFRDRNTGELFF.